Shown below are 26 T cell receptor beta chains from a single sample sequenced in a study of blood T cells in healthy people across ages. A second roughly 7 to 12 cycle PCR used barcoded and J-beta primers. Using its own MiXCR run on the 5' RACE reads, TCRdb lists one record per CDR3 protein. The sample lists 1 million or so distinct CDR3 sequences, less than 25% occurring once. These data were also reused for a study on T cells of mothers and their children.

Specimen: blood. All receptors come from a girl aged 2-10 years in good health.

This clonotype was counted a few times. V is TRBV4-1 and J is TRBJ2-5, with 7 bases aligning to TRBD2. TRBJ2-7 matches the DNA end more closely, so the J call is doubtful. CDR3 length: 14 residues. The germline V gene encodes CDR1 MGHRA and CDR2 YSYEKL. CDR3 in amino acids: CASSQVWTSYEQYF. The CDR3 DNA follows: TGCGCCAGCAGCCAAGTTTGGACTAGCTACGAGCAGTACTTC.

A few counts support this clonotype. Compared with germline, one end of the junction differs, possibly owing to a read error. The rearrangement uses TRBV4-2 and TRBJ2-1; 8 bases fit TRBD1. The CDR3 is made up of 15 amino acids. The V gene's germline CDR1 is LGHNA and CDR2 YNFKEQ. CDR3 nucleotides: TGTGCCAGCAGCCTCGTTGACAGGGGAGACAATGGGCAGTTCTTC. It yields the protein CASSLVDRGDNGQFF.

This chain connects TRBV5-1 to TRBJ2-3; unclear D gene. Deletions cut 5 bases from V and 5 bases from J, with 12 bases between. This CDR3 contains 13 residues. CDR1 is SGHRS and CDR2 is YFSETQ in the germline V gene. In DNA, the CDR3 is TGCGCCAGCAGTTTCGATGATGGAGATACGCAGTATTTT. This codes for CASSFDDGDTQYF.

In this sample, this clonotype turned up a few times. The chain combines TRBV5-5 with TRBJ2-6; the D is unclear. From germline, CDR1 is SGHKS and CDR2 YYEKEE (reference sequence). The CDR3 runs to 16 residues. Trimming removed 3 bases at V and 3 bases at J, with 13 bases between. This CDR3 is CASSSNKDHGANVLTF. In nucleotides, the CDR3 is TGTGCCAGCAGCTCCAACAAGGATCATGGGGCCAACGTCCTGACTTTC.

The rearrangement links TRBV27 to TRBJ1-3; possibly TRBD1 for D (5 bases). There are 17 residues in the CDR3. The germline CDR1 and CDR2 sequences are MNHEY and SMNVEV (reference sequence). Trimming removed 5 bases from V and 1 base from J, with 18 bases in between. CDR3 residues: CASSPLGGSRSGNTIYF. The CDR3 region has the DNA TGTGCCAGCAGTCCCCTCGGGGGAAGTCGGTCTGGAAACACCATATATTTT.

This clonotype was counted only a few times. This chain uses TRBV5-1 with TRBJ2-4; TRBD2 agrees at 14 bases. CDR1 and CDR2 (germline): SGHRS, YFSETQ. The CDR3 runs 19 residues. The junction had 11 bases not matched to a gene; V was cut back by 4 bases and J by 2 bases. CDR3 sequence (DNA): TGCGCCAGCAGCGAACTGGGACTAGCGGGGGACCCCCCCAAAAACATTCAGTACTTC. Translated: CASSELGLAGDPPKNIQYF.

This clonotype was counted a few times. The chain couples TRBV29-1 to TRBJ2-2; D is tentatively TRBD1 or TRBD2 (5 bases each). CDR1 and CDR2 from the germline V gene are SQVTM and ANQGSEA. This CDR3 contains 13 residues. Trimming took 5 bases from V and 1 from J, leaving 8 bases between them. CDR3 residues: CSVWDGNTGELFF. CDR3 nucleotides: TGCAGCGTTTGGGACGGGAACACCGGGGAGCTGTTTTTT.

The chain employs TRBV5-1 and TRBJ1-2, with D possibly being TRBD1 (6 bases). CDR1 and CDR2 from the germline V gene are SGHRS and YFSETQ. Between the trimmed V and J ends, which lost 3 bases and 5 bases, there was a span of 17 bases. This CDR3 is 15 amino acids long. The CDR3: CASSSGGTFVYGYTF. The DNA for the CDR3 is TGCGCCAGCAGCTCGGGAGGGACATTTGTGTATGGCTACACCTTC.

The genes are TRBV20-1 and TRBJ2-5; D is uncertain. CDR1 and CDR2 from the germline V gene are DFQATT and SNEGSKA (reference sequence). There are 11 residues in the CDR3. V lost 4 bases and J 0 bases, leaving 3 bases between the germline ends. CDR3 sequence: CSATHQETQYF. Here the CDR3 DNA reads TGCAGTGCTACCCACCAAGAGACCCAGTACTTC.

The chain uses TRBV29-1 and TRBJ2-5, with D possibly being TRBD1 (6 bases). Trimming shortened V by 4 bases and J by 2 bases, and 23 bases separated the two germline ends. CDR3 length: 17 amino acids. Germline CDR1 reads SQVTM; CDR2 reads ANQGSEA. In nucleotides, the CDR3 is TGCAGCGTTGCCCTAATTCAACCGGGACAAGCACAAGAGACCCAGTACTTC. This translates into CSVALIQPGQAQETQYF.

This clonotype was found a few times. The chain is built from TRBV24-1 and TRBJ2-7; D may match TRBD1 or TRBD2 (5 bases each). With 7 bases removed from V and 0 bases from J, the gap between germline ends came to 15 bases. The CDR3 spans 15 residues. Germline loops: CDR1 KGHDR, CDR2 SFDVKD. CDR3 DNA sequence: TGTGCCACCAGCTCTGCCTCCGGGGCCTCCTACGAGCAGTACTTC. Translating it yields CATSSASGASYEQYF.

This chain connects TRBV6-2 or TRBV6-3 to TRBJ2-2; 10 nucleotides line up with TRBD2. Germline trimming cut 2 bases from V and 0 bases from J; bases unmatched to any gene: 0. The CDR3 has 16 residues. The germline V gene has CDR1 MNHEY and CDR2 SVGEGT. In DNA, the CDR3 is TGTGCCAGCAGTTACGGACTAGCGGCGAACACCGGGGAGCTGTTTTTT. It encodes CASSYGLAANTGELFF.

This chain links TRBV13 with TRBJ1-1; possibly TRBD1 for D (6 bases). The CDR3 has 10 residues. Germline CDR1 is PRHDT and CDR2 is FYEKMQ (reference sequence). Trimming pared 8 bases from V and 6 bases from J, leaving 7 bases between. CDR3 nucleotides: TGTGCCAGCGGGGGCGCTGAAGCTTTCTTT. It is translated as CASGGAEAFF.

This clonotype has a handful of counts. V and J are TRBV7-2 and TRBJ1-2; 8 bases map to TRBD1. This CDR3 is 14 amino acids long. The germline gives CDR1 SGHTA, CDR2 FQGNSA. Unmatched junction bases numbered 6, after V lost 4 bases and J lost 5 bases. This chain's CDR3 is CASSSDRGGYGYTF. DNA for the CDR3: TGTGCCAGCAGCTCCGACAGGGGCGGGTATGGCTACACCTTC.

Only a few counts were recorded for this clonotype. The chain employs TRBV9 and TRBJ1-3; maybe TRBD1 (5 bases). CDR1 and CDR2 from the germline V gene are SGDLS and YYNGEE. CDR3 length: 14 residues. Trimming removed 6 bases from V and 1 base from J, with 11 bases in between. This CDR3 reads CASTTAGSGNTIYF. CDR3 sequence (DNA): TGTGCCAGCACGACAGCAGGTTCTGGAAACACCATATATTTT.

A few counts support this clonotype. The rearrangement uses TRBV20-1 and TRBJ1-3; D not certain. This CDR3 has 15 amino acids. V lost 1 base, J lost 2 bases, and 12 bases lay in between. Germline assignment: CDR1 DFQATT and CDR2 SNEGSKA (reference sequence). Here the CDR3 DNA reads TGCAGTGCTAGAGCACGGACGGGTACTGGAAACACCATATATTTT. Translated: CSARARTGTGNTIYF.

This clonotype was counted a few times. The chain is built from TRBV2 and TRBJ2-4; the D gene is possibly TRBD2 (5 bases). Trimming left V 1 base short and J 9 bases short, with 10 bases between. Germline V gene data show CDR1 as SNHLY and CDR2 as FYNNEI. The CDR3 has 13 amino acids. The CDR3 coding sequence is TGTGCCAGCAGTGAAGAGGTGGGGAGCATTCAGTACTTC. Residues: CASSEEVGSIQYF.

The rearrangement links TRBV6-1 to TRBJ2-1; a weak D match, TRBD2 (5 bases). The CDR3 has 16 amino acids. Trimming stripped 2 bases from V and 2 bases from J, with 13 bases between. The V gene's germline CDR1 is MNHNS and CDR2 SASEGT. The CDR3 bases are TGTGCCAGCAGTGAAAATGAGGGAAGAACCTACAATGAGCAGTTCTTC. This gives the protein CASSENEGRTYNEQFF.

There are a few counts of this clonotype. J is TRBJ1-1 and V is TRBV9; 8 bases map to TRBD1. CDR1 SGDLS and CDR2 YYNGEE come from the germline V gene. The CDR3 consists of 16 residues. Unmatched junction bases numbered 8, after V lost 4 bases and J lost 0 bases. The CDR3 protein is CASSSQGARVNTEAFF. The CDR3 DNA sequence: TGTGCCAGCAGCTCCCAGGGGGCGCGGGTGAACACTGAAGCTTTCTTT. Based on the CDR3 plus reference TRBV9 and TRBJ1-1, the full variable domain is DSGVTQTPKHLITATGQRVTLRCSPRSGDLSVYWYQQSLDQGLQFLIQYYNGEERAKGNILERFSAQQFPDLHSELNLSSLELGDSALYFCASSSQGARVNTEAFFGQGTRLTVV.

This chain joins TRBV15 and TRBJ2-1; no reliable D call. The CDR3 is 17 amino acids. Germline CDR1 LNHNV, CDR2 YYDKDF (reference sequence). V shed 4 bases and J shed 9 bases, with 25 bases lying between them. The CDR3 DNA follows: TGTGCCACCAGCACCGCCAAGAGGCTCGCGTCCGTCGGTGAGCAGTTCTTC. Encoded protein: CATSTAKRLASVGEQFF.

This clonotype was detected a few times. V usage is TRBV10-3 and J usage is TRBJ1-4; D uncertain. The ends were cut back, 8 bases at V and 0 bases at J, with 7 bases in the middle. Germline V lookup: CDR1 ENHRY, CDR2 SYGVKD. There are 13 residues in the CDR3. The CDR3 spells CAIDQATNEKLFF. The CDR3 bases are TGTGCCATCGATCAGGCAACTAATGAAAAACTGTTTTTT.

The chain is built from TRBV28 and TRBJ2-7; 8 nucleotides agree with TRBD1. The length of the CDR3 is 14 residues. Unmatched junction bases numbered 6, after V lost 8 bases and J lost 0 bases. Germline loops: CDR1 MDHEN, CDR2 SYDVKM. The CDR3 region has the DNA TGTGCCAGCTTTAAGACAGGGGTCTCCTACGAGCAGTACTTC. It encodes CASFKTGVSYEQYF.

The V and J genes are TRBV11-3 and TRBJ2-2, with 7 bases that match TRBD1. Germline V gene sequence: CDR1 SGHNT, CDR2 YENEEA. The CDR3 totals 16 residues. V lost 3 bases and J lost 0; bases outside the gene matches: 4. The CDR3 region is CASSFYQGANTGELFF. The CDR3 nucleotides read TGTGCCAGCAGCTTTTACCAGGGGGCGAACACCGGGGAGCTGTTTTTT.

Note on this clonotype: It is likely a read error, because the conserved phenylalanine at the end of the CDR3 is missing. The V gene is TRBV5-4, the J gene TRBJ2-3; D may correspond to TRBD1 or TRBD2 (5 bases each). Germline V gives CDR1 SGHNT, CDR2 YYREEE (reference sequence). CDR3 length equals 14 residues. Trimming shortened V by 4 bases and J by 0 bases, and 9 bases separated the two germline ends. CDR3 bases: TGTGCCAGCAGCCCGGGACGGAGCACAGATACGCAGTATTAT. Translating it yields CASSPGRSTDTQYY.

This clonotype showed up just a few times. CDR3 loop: CASGLGQSNTGELFF. DNA of the CDR3: TGTGCCAGCGGTTTAGGACAGTCGAACACCGGGGAGCTGTTTTTT. The chain couples TRBV9 to TRBJ2-2, with TRBD1 as a possible D gene (6 bases). Germline lookup yields CDR1 SGDLS and CDR2 YYNGEE. V shed 7 bases and J shed 0 bases, with 13 bases lying between them. CDR3 size: 15 residues.

The chain employs TRBV20-1 and TRBJ2-7; TRBD2 matches 8 bases. Matching the DNA end better, TRBJ2-1 makes the J call doubtful. This CDR3 contains 15 residues. The germline V gene has CDR1 DFQATT and CDR2 SNEGSKA (reference sequence). The CDR3 protein is CSARKLRGAVDEQFF. The CDR3 bases are TGCAGTGCTCGCAAGCTGCGGGGGGCCGTAGATGAGCAGTTCTTC.